This T cell receptor beta chain was recorded in a study of response to subunit inactivated influenza vaccine. Using its own MiXCR run on the RT-PCR reads, TCRdb lists one record per CDR3 protein. The sample yields 400,000 to 550,000 distinct CDR3 sequences, roughly 27% seen once. The CDR3 is 13 amino acids. CDR1 and CDR2 from the germline V gene are SGHTA and FQGNSA. V was clipped by 5 bases and J by 6 bases, with 14 bases between them. Material: CD4+ T cells sorted from PBMCs, obtained 4 to 6 days after vaccination. The chain links TRBV7-2 to TRBJ2-7; unclear D gene. The origin of this receptor is a man in his fifties who received an inactivated influenza vaccine. This CDR3 is CASSLSVAFEQYF. The CDR3 DNA is TGTGCCAGCAGCCTCTCTGTTGCCTTCGAGCAGTACTTC. Drawing the rest from reference TRBV7-2 and TRBJ2-7, the complete variable domain is GAGVSQSPSNKVTEKGKDVELRCDPISGHTALYWYRQSLGQGLEFLIYFQGNSAPDKSGLPSDRFSAERTGGSVSTLTIQRTQQEDSAVYLCASSLSVAFEQYFGPGTRLTVT.